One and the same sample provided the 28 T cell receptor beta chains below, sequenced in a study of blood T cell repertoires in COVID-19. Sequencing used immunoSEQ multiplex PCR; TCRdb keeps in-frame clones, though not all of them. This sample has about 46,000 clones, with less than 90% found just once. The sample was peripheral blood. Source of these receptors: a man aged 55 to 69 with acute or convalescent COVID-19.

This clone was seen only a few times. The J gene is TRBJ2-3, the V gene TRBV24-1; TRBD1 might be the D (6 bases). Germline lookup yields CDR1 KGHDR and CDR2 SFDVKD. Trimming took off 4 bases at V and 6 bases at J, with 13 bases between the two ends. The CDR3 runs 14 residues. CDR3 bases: TGTGCCACCAGTGAGGCCAGGGGTGATGATACGCAGTATTTT. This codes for CATSEARGDDTQYF.

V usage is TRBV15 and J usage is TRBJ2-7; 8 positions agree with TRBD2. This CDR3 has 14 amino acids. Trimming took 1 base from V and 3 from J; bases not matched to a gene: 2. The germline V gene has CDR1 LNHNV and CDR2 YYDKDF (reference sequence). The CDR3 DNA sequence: TGTGCCACCAGCAGAGCCAGCGGGGGCTACGAGCAGTACTTC. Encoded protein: CATSRASGGYEQYF.

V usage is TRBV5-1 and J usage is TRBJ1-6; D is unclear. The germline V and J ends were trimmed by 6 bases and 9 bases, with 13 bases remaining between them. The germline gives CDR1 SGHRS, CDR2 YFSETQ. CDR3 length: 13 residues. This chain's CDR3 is CASTRRVGSPLHF. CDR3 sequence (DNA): TGCGCCAGCACCAGACGGGTGGGTTCACCCCTCCACTTT.

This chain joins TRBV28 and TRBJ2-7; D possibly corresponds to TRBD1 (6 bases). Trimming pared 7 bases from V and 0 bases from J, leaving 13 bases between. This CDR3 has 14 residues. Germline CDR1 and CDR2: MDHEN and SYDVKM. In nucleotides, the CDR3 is TGTGCCAGCACCAGGGACACTCTCTCCTACGAGCAGTACTTC. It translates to CASTRDTLSYEQYF.

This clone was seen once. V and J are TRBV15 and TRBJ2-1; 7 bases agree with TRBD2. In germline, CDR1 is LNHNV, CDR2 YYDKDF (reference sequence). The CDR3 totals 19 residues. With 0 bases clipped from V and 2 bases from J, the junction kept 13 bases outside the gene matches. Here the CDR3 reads CATSRDPLHLAGTYNEQFF. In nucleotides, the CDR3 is TGTGCCACCAGCAGAGATCCCCTCCACTTAGCGGGCACCTACAATGAGCAGTTCTTC.

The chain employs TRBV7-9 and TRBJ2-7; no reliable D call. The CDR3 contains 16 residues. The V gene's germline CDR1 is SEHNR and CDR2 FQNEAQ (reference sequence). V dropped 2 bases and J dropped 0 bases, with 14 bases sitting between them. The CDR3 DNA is TGTGCCAGCAGCTTAAGATTCGGAGCAGACTCCTACGAGCAGTACTTC. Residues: CASSLRFGADSYEQYF.

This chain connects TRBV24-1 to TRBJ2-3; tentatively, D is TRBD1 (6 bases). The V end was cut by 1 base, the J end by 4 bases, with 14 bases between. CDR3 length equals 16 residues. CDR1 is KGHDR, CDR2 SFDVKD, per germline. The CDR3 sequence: CATSDFQGSGADTQYF. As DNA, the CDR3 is TGTGCCACCAGTGATTTTCAGGGGTCGGGCGCAGATACGCAGTATTTT.

The DNA of the CDR3 is TGTGCCAGCACCCCTCGGGAAGACTCCGAAGCTTTCTTT. It translates to CASTPREDSEAFF. The chain uses TRBV6-2 or TRBV6-3 and TRBJ1-1; D gene ambiguous. This CDR3 is 13 amino acids long. Germline V gene sequence: CDR1 MNHEY, CDR2 SVGEGT. V lost 7 bases and J 8 bases, leaving 17 bases between the germline ends.

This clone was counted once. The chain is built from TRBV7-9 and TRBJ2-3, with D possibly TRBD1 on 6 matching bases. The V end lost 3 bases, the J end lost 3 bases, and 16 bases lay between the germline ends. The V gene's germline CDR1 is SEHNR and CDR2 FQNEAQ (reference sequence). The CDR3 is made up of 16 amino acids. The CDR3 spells CASSLGSNRDTDTQYF. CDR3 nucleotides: TGTGCCAGCAGCTTGGGGTCGAACAGGGATACAGATACGCAGTATTTT.

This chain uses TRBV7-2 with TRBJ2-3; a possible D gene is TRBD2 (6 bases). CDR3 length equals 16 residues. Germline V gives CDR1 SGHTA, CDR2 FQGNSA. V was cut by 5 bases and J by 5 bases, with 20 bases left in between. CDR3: CASSAIGGGGRDTQYF. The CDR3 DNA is TGTGCCAGCAGCGCCATAGGTGGGGGAGGTAGAGATACGCAGTATTTT.

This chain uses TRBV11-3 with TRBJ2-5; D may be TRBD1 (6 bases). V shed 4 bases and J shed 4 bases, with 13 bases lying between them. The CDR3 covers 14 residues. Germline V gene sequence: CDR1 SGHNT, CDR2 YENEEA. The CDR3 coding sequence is TGTGCCAGCAGCTCTCCTGGCAGGGGAGAGACCCAGTACTTC. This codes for CASSSPGRGETQYF.

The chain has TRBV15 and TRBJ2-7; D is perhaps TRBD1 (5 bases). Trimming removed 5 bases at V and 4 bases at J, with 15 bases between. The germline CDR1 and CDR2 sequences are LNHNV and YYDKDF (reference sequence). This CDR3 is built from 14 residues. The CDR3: CATSGHSSRYEQYF. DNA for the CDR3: TGTGCCACCAGCGGACATTCCAGCCGGTACGAGCAGTACTTC.

In nucleotides, the CDR3 is TGTGCCAGCAGCTTATCCCCGTTCACCGGGGAGCTGTTTTTT. This gives the protein CASSLSPFTGELFF. This chain uses TRBV7-2 with TRBJ2-2, with D unclear. CDR1 is SGHTA, CDR2 FQGNSA, per germline. Trimming removed 2 bases at V and 4 bases at J, with 8 bases between. The CDR3 has 14 residues.

Here the CDR3 DNA reads TGTGCCAGTACGGCTAGCCGCAATGAGCAGTTCTTC. Protein sequence: CASTASRNEQFF. V gene TRBV19 combines with J gene TRBJ2-1; a possible D gene is TRBD2 (5 bases). The CDR3 consists of 12 residues. From germline, CDR1 is LNHDA and CDR2 SQIVND (reference sequence). Between the trimmed V and J ends, which lost 7 bases and 6 bases, there was a span of 10 bases. The variable domain in full, completed from reference TRBV19 and TRBJ2-1, reads DGGITQSPKYLFRKEGQNVTLSCEQNLNHDAMYWYRQDPGQGLRLIYYSQIVNDFQKGDIAEGYSVSREKKESFPLTVTSAQKNPTAFYLCASTASRNEQFFGPGTRLTVL.

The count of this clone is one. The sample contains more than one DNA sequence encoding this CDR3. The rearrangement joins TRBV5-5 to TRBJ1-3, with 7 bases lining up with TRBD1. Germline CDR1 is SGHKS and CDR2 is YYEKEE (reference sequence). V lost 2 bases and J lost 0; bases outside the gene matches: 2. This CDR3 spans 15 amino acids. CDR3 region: CASSLQGSSGNTIYF. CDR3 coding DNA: TGTGCCAGCAGCTTACAGGGGAGCTCTGGAAACACCATATATTTT.

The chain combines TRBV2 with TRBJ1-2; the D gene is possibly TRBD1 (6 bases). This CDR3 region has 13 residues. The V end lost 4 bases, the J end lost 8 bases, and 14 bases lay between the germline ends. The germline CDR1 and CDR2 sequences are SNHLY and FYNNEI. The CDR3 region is CASSVRGAEGYTF. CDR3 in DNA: TGTGCCAGCAGTGTTCGGGGGGCGGAGGGCTACACCTTC.

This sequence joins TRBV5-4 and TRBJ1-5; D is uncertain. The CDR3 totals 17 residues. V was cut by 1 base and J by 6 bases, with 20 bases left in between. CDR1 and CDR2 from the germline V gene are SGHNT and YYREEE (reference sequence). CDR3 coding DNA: TGTGCCAGCAGCTTGAGTCGCGGGGAAGGGATTGTTCAGCCCCAGCATTTT. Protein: CASSLSRGEGIVQPQHF. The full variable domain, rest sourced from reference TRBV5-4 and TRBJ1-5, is ETGVTQSPTHLIKTRGQQVTLRCSSQSGHNTVSWYQQALGQGPQFIFQYYREEENGRGNFPPRFSGLQFPNYSSELNVNALELDDSALYLCASSLSRGEGIVQPQHFGDGTRLSIL.

CDR3 nucleotide sequence: TGTGCCAGCAGCTTGGCTTGGGGCAGGGGGGATGGTGGCTACACCTTC. Amino acids: CASSLAWGRGDGGYTF. The chain links TRBV5-4 to TRBJ1-2; 7 bases fit TRBD1. The CDR3 is made up of 16 amino acids. The germline gives CDR1 SGHNT, CDR2 YYREEE (reference sequence). Germline trimming cut 0 bases from V and 7 bases from J; bases unmatched to any gene: 12.

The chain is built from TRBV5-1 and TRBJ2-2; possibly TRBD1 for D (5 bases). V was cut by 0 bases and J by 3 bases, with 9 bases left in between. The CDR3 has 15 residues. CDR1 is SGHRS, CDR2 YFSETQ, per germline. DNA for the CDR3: TGCGCCAGCAGCTTGGGGCAGGGCTACACCGGGGAGCTGTTTTTT. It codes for CASSLGQGYTGELFF.

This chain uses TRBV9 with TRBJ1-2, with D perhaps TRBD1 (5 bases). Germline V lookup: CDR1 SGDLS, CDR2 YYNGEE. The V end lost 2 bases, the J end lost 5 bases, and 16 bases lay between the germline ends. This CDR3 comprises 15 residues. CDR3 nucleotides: TGTGCCAGCAGCGTTAGGGCCACCGGGGGGTATGGCTACACCTTC. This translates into CASSVRATGGYGYTF.

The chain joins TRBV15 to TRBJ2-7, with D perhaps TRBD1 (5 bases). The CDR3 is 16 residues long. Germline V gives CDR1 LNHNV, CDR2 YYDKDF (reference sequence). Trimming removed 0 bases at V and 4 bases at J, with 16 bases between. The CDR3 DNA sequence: TGTGCCACCAGCAGAGATCCACGGACAAACTCTTACGAGCAGTACTTC. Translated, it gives CATSRDPRTNSYEQYF.

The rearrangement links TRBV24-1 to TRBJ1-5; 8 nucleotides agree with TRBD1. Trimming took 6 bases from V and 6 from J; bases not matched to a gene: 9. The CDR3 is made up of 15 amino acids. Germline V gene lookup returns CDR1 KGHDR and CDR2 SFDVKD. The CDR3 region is CATSPTGGMSQPQHF. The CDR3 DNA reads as TGTGCCACCAGTCCCACAGGGGGGATGAGTCAGCCCCAGCATTTT.

The CDR3 region has the DNA TGTGCCAGCAGTCCAGGGGGCATTAATGAAAAACTGTTTTTT. It is translated as CASSPGGINEKLFF. The rearrangement uses TRBV2 and TRBJ1-4; 8 nucleotides align to TRBD1. The germline V gene encodes CDR1 SNHLY and CDR2 FYNNEI. The V segment lost 5 bases and the J segment 4 bases; nucleotides outside the gene matches: 3. The CDR3 is 14 amino acids.

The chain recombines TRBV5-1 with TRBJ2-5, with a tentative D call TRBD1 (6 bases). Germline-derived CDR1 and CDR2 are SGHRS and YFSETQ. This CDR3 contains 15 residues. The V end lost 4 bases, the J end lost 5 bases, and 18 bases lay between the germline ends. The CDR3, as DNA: TGCGCCAGCAGCAGCAACAGGGAGTGGTGGGAGACCCAGTACTTC. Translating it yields CASSSNREWWETQYF.

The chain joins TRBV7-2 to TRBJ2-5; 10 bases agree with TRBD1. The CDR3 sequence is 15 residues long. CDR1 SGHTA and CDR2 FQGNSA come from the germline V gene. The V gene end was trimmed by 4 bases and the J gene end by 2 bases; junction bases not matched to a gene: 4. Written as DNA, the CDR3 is TGTGCCAGCAGCTCAGGGGACAGGGGACAAGAGACCCAGTACTTC. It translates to CASSSGDRGQETQYF.

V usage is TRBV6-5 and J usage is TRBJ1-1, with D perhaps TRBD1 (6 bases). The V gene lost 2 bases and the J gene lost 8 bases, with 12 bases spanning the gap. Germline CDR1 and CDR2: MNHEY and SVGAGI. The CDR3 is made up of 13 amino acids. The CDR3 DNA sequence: TGTGCCAGCAGTTACGTGACAGGAGACGAAGCTTTCTTT. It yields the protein CASSYVTGDEAFF.

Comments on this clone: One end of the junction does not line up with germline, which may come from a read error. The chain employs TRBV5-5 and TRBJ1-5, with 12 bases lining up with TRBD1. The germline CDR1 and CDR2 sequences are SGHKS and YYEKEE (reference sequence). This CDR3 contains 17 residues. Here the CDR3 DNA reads TGTGCCAGCAGCAAGGGGACAGGGGGCTCTACCTATCAGGCCCAGCATTTT. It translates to CASSKGTGGSTYQAQHF. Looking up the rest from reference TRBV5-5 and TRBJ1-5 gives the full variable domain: DAGVTQSPTHLIKTRGQQVTLRCSPISGHKSVSWYQQVLGQGPQFIFQYYEKEERGRGNFPDRFSARQFPNYSSELNVNALLLGDSALYLCASSKGTGGSTYQAQHFGDGTRLSIL.

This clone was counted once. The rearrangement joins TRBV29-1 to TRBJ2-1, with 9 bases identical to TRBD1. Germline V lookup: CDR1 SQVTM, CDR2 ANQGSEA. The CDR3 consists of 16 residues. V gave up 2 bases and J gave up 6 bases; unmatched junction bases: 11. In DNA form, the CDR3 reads TGCAGCGTTGAAAAGTTTGGGGACAGGGTACTCAATGAGCAGTTCTTC. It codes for CSVEKFGDRVLNEQFF.